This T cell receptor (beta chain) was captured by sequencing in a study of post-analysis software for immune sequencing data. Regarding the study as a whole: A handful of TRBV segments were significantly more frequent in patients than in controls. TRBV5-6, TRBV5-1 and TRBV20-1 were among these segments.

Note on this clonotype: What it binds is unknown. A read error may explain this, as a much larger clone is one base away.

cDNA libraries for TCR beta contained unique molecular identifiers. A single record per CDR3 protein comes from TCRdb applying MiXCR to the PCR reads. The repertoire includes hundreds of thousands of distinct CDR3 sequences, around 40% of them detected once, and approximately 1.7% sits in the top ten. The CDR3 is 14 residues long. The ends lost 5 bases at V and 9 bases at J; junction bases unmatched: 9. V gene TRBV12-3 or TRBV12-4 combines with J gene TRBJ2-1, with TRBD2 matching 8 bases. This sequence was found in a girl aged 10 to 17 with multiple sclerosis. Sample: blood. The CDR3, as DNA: TGTGCCAGCAGTACGCCGGGAGGGTGGAGTGAGCAGTTCTTC. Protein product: CASSTPGGWSEQFF.